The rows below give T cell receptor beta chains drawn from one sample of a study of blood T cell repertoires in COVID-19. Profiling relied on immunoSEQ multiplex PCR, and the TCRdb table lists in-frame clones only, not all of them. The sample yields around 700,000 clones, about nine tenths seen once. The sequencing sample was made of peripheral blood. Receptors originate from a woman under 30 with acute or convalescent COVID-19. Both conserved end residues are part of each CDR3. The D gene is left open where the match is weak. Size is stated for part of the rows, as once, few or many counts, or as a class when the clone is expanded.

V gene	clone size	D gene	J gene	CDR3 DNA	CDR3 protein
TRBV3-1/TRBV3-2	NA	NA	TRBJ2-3	TGTGCCAGCAGCCAAGGGAACCTTGGACGGCTCGCGGGAGATACGCAGTATTTT	CASSQGNLGRLAGDTQYF
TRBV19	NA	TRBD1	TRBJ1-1	TGTGCCAGTAGTATCGGGACAGGGAACATGAACACTGAAGCTTTCTTT	CASSIGTGNMNTEAFF
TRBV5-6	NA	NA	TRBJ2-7	TGTGCCAGCAGCTTTAGCTCGTCGGTTGAGCAGTACTTC	CASSFSSSVEQYF
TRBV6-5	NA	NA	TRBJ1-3	TGTGCCAGCTCGGAGGGGGGGCGAGCTGGAAACACCATATATTTT	CASSEGGRAGNTIYF
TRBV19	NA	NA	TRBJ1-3	TGTGCCAGTAGAAACCCAGGCAGCTCCTCTGGAAACACCATATATTTT	CASRNPGSSSGNTIYF
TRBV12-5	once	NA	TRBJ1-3	TGTGCTAGTGCCAAGACAGTGCTAAACACCATATATTTT	CASAKTVLNTIYF
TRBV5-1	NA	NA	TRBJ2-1	TGCGCCAGCAGCCGGGGGTTCGGTGAGCAGTTCTTC	CASSRGFGEQFF
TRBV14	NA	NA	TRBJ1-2	TGTGCCAGCAGCCAAGTTATACCAGGGAAAAACTATGGCTACACCTTC	CASSQVIPGKNYGYTF
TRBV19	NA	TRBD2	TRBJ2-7	TGTGCCAGTAGTATAAAGGGAGGGGACGAGCAGTACTTC	CASSIKGGDEQYF
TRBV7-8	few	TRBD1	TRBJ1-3	TGTGCCAGCAGCTTAGGGACAGGGTTCGGAAACACCATATATTTT	CASSLGTGFGNTIYF
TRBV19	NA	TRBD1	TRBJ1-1	TGTGCCAGTAGTATAGGGACAGGGTTCACTGAAGCTTTCTTT	CASSIGTGFTEAFF
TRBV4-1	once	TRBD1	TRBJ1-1	TGCGCCAGCAGAGAATTGGGACAGTCGAACACTGAAGCTTTCTTT	CASRELGQSNTEAFF
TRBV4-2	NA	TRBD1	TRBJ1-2	TGTGCCAGCAGCCAAGATCTGGGACAGGAGGATGGCTACACCTTC	CASSQDLGQEDGYTF
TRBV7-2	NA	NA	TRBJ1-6	TGTGCCAGCAGCCCTAAAAACAGGGTCCATAATTCACCCCTCCACTTT	CASSPKNRVHNSPLHF
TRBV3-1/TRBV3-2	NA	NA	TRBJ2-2	TGTGCCAGCAGCCAAGAATGGCACCACACCGGGGAGCTGTTTTTT	CASSQEWHHTGELFF
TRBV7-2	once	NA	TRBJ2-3	TGTGCCAGCAGCACGGGACTTACACCAACAGATACGCAGTATTTT	CASSTGLTPTDTQYF
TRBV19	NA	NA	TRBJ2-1	TGTGCCAGTAACGGGTACCCCTCCAATGAGCAGTTCTTC	CASNGYPSNEQFF
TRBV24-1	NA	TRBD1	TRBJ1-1	TGTGCCACCAGTGGAACAGGGGGCATGAACACTGAAGCTTTCTTT	CATSGTGGMNTEAFF
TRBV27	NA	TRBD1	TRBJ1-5	TGTGCCAGTAAGACAGGGGGCCGGAATCAGCCCCAGCATTTT	CASKTGGRNQPQHF
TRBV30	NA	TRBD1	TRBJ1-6	TGTGCCTGGAGTGCCCCCGGGACAGGGGGACAAAATTCACCCCTCCACTTT	CAWSAPGTGGQNSPLHF
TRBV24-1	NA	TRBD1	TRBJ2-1	TGTGCCACCAGTGCTTCCAGGGGGTTTAAACGTGAGCAGTTCTTC	CATSASRGFKREQFF
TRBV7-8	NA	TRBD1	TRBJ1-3	TGTGCCAGCAGCTCCAGGGGGGACAGGGTTTTGAACACCATATATTTT	CASSSRGDRVLNTIYF
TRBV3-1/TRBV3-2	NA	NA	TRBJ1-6	TGTGCCAGCAGCCAAGGTTCAGGACAAGCTTATAATTCACCCCTCCACTTT	CASSQGSGQAYNSPLHF
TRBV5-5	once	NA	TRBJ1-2	TGTGCCAGCAGGTCGAGCGGGAACTATGGCTACACCTTC	CASRSSGNYGYTF
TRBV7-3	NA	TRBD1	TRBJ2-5	TGTGCCAGCAGCTCCCCAGGACAGGCCCAGTACTTC	CASSSPGQAQYF
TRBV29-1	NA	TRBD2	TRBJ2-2	TGCAGCGTTGCATATCGGCGGGGGGGCCGTGTAACCGGGGAGCTGTTTTTT	CSVAYRRGGRVTGELFF
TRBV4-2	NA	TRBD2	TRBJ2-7	TGTGCCAGCAGCCAAGATATCGGGCGGGAGCGCGAGCAGTACTTC	CASSQDIGREREQYF
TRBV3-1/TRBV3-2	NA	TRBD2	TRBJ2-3	TGTGCCAGCAGCCAAGGCCCGAGGCGGGGGGGCGTGACAGATACGCAGTATTTT	CASSQGPRRGGVTDTQYF
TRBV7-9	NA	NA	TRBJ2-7	TGTGCCAGCAGCTTAGGCAGGGGAACCAACGAGCAGTACTTC	CASSLGRGTNEQYF
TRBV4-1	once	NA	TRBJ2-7	TGCGCCAGCAGCCAACTCCCGACAGAATACGAGCAGTACTTC	CASSQLPTEYEQYF
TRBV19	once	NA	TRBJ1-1	TGTGCCAGTAGTACCCAATTGAACACTGAAGCTTTCTTT	CASSTQLNTEAFF
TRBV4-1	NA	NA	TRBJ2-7	TGCGCCAGCAGCCAAGTTGGCAGCTCCTACGAGCAGTACTTC	CASSQVGSSYEQYF
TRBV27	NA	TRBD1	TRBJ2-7	TGTGCCAGCAGTTTACTTCCGGGACAGGGGGCTCCCTACGAGCAGTACTTC	CASSLLPGQGAPYEQYF
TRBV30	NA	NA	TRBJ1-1	TGTGCCTACCGCCGACAGGCTTTAGCTTTCTTT	CAYRRQALAFF
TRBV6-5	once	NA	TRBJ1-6	TGTGCCAGCAGGGTAAACGAGTCACCCCTCCACTTT	CASRVNESPLHF
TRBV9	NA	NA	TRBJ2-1	TGTGCCAGCAGCGGGACCTATAGCGGACGGGACTACAATGAGCAGTTCTTC	CASSGTYSGRDYNEQFF
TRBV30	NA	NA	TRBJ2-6	TGTGCCTGCCGCCCCCCGGGAGCTGGGGCCAACGTCCTGACTTTC	CACRPPGAGANVLTF
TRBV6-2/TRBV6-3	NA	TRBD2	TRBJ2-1	TGTGCCAGCAGTTACACTAGCGGGGGTGCCGATGAGCAGTTCTTC	CASSYTSGGADEQFF
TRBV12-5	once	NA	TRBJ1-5	TGTGCTAGTGCCCCTGGGGGGGCCGGCAATCAGCCCCAGCATTTT	CASAPGGAGNQPQHF
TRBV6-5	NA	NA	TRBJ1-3	TGTGCCAGCAGTTACGGGGGGGACTCTGGAAACACCATATATTTT	CASSYGGDSGNTIYF
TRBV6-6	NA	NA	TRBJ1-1	TGTGCCAGCAGCTTGTCACCGGTCACTGAAGCTTTCTTT	CASSLSPVTEAFF
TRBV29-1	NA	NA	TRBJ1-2	TGCAGCTCCCGTTCTGGTTCGGGGTATGGCTACACCTTC	CSSRSGSGYGYTF
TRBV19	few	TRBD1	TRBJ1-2	TGTGCCAGTAGTATCGACGGACAGGTTGGGAACTATGGCTACACCTTC	CASSIDGQVGNYGYTF
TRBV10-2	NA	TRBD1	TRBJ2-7	TGCGCCAGCAGTGAATGGGACAGGGGAGGCGAGCAGTACTTC	CASSEWDRGGEQYF
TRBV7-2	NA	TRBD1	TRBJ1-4	TGTGCCAGCAGCTTCTCCCTCAGGGGGCGTCGTGAAAAACTGTTTTTT	CASSFSLRGRREKLFF
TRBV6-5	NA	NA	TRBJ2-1	TGTGCCAGCAAGAGTTACGAGATGAATGAGCAGTTCTTC	CASKSYEMNEQFF
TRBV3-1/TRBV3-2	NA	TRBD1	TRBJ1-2	TGTGCCAGCAGCCAAGACAGGACAGGGGGAATTGTCTATGGCTACACCTTC	CASSQDRTGGIVYGYTF
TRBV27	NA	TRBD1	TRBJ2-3	TGTGCCAGCAGCCGAGGCGGGACAGGGACAGATACGCAGTATTTT	CASSRGGTGTDTQYF
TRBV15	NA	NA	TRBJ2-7	TGTGCCACCAGCAGGGGCACCTCCTACGAGCAGTACTTC	CATSRGTSYEQYF
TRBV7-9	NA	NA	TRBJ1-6	TGTGCCAGCAGCTTAGGAGGGCTCTCCTATAATTCACCCCTCCACTTT	CASSLGGLSYNSPLHF
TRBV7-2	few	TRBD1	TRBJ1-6	TGTGCCAGCAGCACCAGGACAGGAATTAATTCACCCCTCCACTTT	CASSTRTGINSPLHF
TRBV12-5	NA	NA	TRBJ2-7	TGTGCTAGTGGTTTGGGACATCAGGGGGGTCGTAACGAGCAGTACTTC	CASGLGHQGGRNEQYF
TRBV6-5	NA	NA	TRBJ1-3	TGTGCCAGCAGTACCGCAGGGGAGGGAAACACCATATATTTT	CASSTAGEGNTIYF